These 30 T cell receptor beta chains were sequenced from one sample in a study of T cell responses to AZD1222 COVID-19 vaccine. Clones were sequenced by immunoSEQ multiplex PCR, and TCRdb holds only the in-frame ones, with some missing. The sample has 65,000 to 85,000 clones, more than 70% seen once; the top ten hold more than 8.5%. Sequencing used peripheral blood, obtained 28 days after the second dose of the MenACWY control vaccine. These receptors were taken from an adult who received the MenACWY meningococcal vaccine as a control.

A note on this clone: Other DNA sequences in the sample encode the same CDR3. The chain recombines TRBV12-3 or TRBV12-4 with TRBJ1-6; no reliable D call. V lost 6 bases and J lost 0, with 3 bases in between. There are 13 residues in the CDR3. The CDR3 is CASSRSYNSPLHF. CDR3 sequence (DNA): TGTGCCAGCAGCCGCTCCTATAATTCACCCCTCCACTTT.

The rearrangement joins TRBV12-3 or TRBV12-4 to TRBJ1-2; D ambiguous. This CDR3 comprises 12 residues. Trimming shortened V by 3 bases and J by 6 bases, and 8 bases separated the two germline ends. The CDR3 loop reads CASSLFAHGYTF. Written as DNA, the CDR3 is TGTGCCAGCAGTTTGTTCGCACATGGCTACACCTTC.

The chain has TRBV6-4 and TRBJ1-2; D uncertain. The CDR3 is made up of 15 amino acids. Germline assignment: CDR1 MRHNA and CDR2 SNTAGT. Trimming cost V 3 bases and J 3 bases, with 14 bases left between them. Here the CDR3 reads CASSDRTGADYGYTF. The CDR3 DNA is TGTGCCAGCAGTGATCGCACGGGTGCCGACTATGGCTACACCTTC.

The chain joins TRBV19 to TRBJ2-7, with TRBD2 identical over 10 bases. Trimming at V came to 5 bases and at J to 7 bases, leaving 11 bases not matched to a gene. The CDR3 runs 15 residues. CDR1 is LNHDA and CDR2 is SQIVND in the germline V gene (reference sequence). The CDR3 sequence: CASSVETSGVAEQYF. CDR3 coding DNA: TGTGCCAGTAGTGTTGAAACTAGCGGGGTGGCGGAGCAGTACTTC.

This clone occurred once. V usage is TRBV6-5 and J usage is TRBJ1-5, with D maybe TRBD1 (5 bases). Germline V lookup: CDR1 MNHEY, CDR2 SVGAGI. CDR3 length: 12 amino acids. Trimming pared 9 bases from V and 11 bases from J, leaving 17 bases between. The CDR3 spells CARGDFWEAQHF. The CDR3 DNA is TGTGCCAGGGGGGACTTTTGGGAGGCCCAGCATTTT.

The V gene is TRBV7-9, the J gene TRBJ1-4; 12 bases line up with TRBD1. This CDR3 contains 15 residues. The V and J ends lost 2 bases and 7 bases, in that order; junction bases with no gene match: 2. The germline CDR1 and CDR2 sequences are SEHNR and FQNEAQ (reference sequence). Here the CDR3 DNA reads TGTGCCAGCAGCTTACGGGACAGGGGGCTTGAAAAACTGTTTTTT. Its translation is CASSLRDRGLEKLFF.

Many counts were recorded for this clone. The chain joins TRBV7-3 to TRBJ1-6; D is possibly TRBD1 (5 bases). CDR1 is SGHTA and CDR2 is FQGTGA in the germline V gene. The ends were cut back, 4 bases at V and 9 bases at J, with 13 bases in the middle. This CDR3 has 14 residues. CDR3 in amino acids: CASSSTAGGSPLHF. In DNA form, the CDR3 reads TGTGCCAGCAGCTCGACAGCCGGGGGTTCACCCCTCCACTTT.

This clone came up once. CDR3 sequence reads: CASSSRTSGGRLSYEQYF. The CDR3 DNA sequence: TGTGCCAGCAGCTCAAGGACTAGCGGGGGTAGGCTCTCCTACGAGCAGTACTTC. The chain couples TRBV5-6 to TRBJ2-7; TRBD2 agrees at 13 bases. This CDR3 is 18 amino acids long. CDR1 and CDR2 (germline): SGHDT, YYEEEE. V trimming: 3 bases; J trimming: 0 bases; junction bases outside the gene matches: 9.

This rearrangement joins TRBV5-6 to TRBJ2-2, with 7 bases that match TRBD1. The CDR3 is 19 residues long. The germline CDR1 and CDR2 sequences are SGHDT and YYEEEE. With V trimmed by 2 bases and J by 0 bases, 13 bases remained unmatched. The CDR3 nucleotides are TGTGCCAGCAGCTTTGCGCAACGATGGGACAGACCGAACACCGGGGAGCTGTTTTTT. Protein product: CASSFAQRWDRPNTGELFF.

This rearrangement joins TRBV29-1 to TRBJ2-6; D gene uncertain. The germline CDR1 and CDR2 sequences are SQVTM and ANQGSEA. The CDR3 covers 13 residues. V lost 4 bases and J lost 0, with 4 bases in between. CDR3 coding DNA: TGCAGCGTTGGGATCTCTGGGGCCAACGTCCTGACTTTC. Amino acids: CSVGISGANVLTF.

The CDR3 sequence is CASSFNSGQPQHF. The CDR3 DNA reads as TGTGCCAGCAGTTTTAACAGCGGGCAGCCCCAGCATTTT. The chain uses TRBV6-6 and TRBJ1-5; no clear D. V was trimmed by 4 bases and J by 7 bases, leaving 11 bases between them. Looked up from germline, CDR1 is MNHNY and CDR2 is SVGAGI (reference sequence). The CDR3 spans 13 residues.

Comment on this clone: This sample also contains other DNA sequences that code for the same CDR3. DNA of the CDR3: TGTGCCAGTAGCGGGACAGGGAATAGCAATCAGCCCCAGCATTTT. Translation gives CASSGTGNSNQPQHF. V gene TRBV19 combines with J gene TRBJ1-5; TRBD1 agrees at 9 bases. Per the germline V gene, CDR1 is LNHDA and CDR2 is SQIVND (reference sequence). The CDR3 is made up of 15 amino acids. V lost 6 bases and J lost 0; bases outside the gene matches: 3.

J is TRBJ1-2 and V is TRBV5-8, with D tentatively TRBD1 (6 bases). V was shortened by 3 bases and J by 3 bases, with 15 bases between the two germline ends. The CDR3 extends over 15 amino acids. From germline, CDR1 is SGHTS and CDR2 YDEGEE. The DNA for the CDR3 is TGTGCCAGCAGCTCGGCGACAGGTTCATACTATGGCTACACCTTC. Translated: CASSSATGSYYGYTF. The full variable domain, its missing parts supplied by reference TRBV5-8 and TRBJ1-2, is EAGVTQSPTHLIKTRGQQATLRCSPISGHTSVYWYQQALGLGLQFLLWYDEGEERNRGNFPPRFSGRQFPNYSSELNVNALELEDSALYLCASSSATGSYYGYTFGSGTRLTVV.

CDR3 coding DNA: TGTGCCAGCAGCCAAGATTCGTCGGGGACGAATCAGCCCCAGCATTTT. Amino acid sequence: CASSQDSSGTNQPQHF. The chain links TRBV4-2 to TRBJ1-5; perhaps TRBD1 as D (5 bases). V lost 0 bases to trimming and J lost 4 bases, with 13 bases between them. This CDR3 spans 16 amino acids. Germline-derived CDR1 and CDR2 are LGHNA and YNFKEQ.

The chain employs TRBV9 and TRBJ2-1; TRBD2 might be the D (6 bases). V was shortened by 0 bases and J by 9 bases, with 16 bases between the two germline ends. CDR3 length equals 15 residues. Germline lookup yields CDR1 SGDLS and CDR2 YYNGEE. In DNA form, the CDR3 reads TGTGCCAGCAGCGTAGCTCCGGGGGAGCACAGTGAGCAGTTCTTC. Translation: CASSVAPGEHSEQFF. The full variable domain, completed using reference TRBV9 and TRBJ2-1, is DSGVTQTPKHLITATGQRVTLRCSPRSGDLSVYWYQQSLDQGLQFLIQYYNGEERAKGNILERFSAQQFPDLHSELNLSSLELGDSALYFCASSVAPGEHSEQFFGPGTRLTVL.

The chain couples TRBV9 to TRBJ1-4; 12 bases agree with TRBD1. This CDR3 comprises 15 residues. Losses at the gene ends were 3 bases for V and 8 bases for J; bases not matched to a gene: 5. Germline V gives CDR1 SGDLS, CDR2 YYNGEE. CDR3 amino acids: CASSGGTGGEEKLFF. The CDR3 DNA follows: TGTGCCAGCAGCGGAGGGACAGGGGGCGAAGAAAAACTGTTTTTT.

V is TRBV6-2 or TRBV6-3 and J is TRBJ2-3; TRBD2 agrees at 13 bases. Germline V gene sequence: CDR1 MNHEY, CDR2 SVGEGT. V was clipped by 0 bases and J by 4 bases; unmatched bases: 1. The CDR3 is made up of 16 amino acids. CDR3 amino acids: CASSYSTSGGPDTQYF. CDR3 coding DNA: TGTGCCAGCAGTTACTCGACTAGCGGGGGGCCAGATACGCAGTATTTT.

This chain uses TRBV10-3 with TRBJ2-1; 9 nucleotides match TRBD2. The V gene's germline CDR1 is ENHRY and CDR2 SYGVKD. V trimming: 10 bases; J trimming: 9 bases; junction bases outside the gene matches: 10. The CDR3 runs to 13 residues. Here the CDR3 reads CATFGGGAAEQFF. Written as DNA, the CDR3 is TGTGCCACCTTTGGCGGGGGGGCGGCTGAGCAGTTCTTC.

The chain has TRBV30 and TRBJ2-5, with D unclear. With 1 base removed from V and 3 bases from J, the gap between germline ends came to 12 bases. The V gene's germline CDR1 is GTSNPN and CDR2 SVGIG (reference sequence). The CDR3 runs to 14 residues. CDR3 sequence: CAWSDPPRKETQYF. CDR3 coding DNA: TGTGCCTGGAGTGACCCTCCCCGTAAAGAGACCCAGTACTTC.

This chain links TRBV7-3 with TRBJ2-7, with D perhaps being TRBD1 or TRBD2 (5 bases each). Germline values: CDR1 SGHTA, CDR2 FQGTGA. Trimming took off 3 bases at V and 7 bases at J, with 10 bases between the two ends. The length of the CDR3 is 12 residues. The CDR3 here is CASSLRGGEQYF. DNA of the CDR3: TGTGCCAGCAGCTTGAGGGGTGGGGAGCAGTACTTC.

CDR3 DNA: TGTGCCAGCACCGGACAAGGCCAAGAGACCCAGTACTTC. Translating it yields CASTGQGQETQYF. The chain carries TRBV7-2 and TRBJ2-5, with a tentative D call TRBD1 (5 bases). Germline CDR1 is SGHTA and CDR2 is FQGNSA. Trimming pared 7 bases from V and 1 base from J, leaving 10 bases between. The CDR3 spans 13 residues.

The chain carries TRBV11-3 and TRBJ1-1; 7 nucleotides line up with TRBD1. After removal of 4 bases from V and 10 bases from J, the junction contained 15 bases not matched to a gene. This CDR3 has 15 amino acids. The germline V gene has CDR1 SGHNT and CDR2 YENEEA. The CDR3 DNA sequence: TGTGCCAGCAGCTCGGCGACAGGGTCGGGGCGCGGAGCTTTCTTT. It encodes CASSSATGSGRGAFF.

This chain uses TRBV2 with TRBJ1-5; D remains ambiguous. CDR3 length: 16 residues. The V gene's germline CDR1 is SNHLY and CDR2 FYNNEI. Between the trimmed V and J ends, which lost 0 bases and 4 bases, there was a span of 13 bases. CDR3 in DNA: TGTGCCAGCAGTGAAGCGCCCAGAGTGGGAAATCAGCCCCAGCATTTT. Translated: CASSEAPRVGNQPQHF.

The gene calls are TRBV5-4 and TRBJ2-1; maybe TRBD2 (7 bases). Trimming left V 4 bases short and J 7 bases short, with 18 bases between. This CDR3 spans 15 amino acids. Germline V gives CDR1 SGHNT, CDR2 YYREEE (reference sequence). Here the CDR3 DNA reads TGTGCCAGCAGCCCATGGGGGGGGCCGGGAAATGAGCAGTTCTTC. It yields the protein CASSPWGGPGNEQFF.

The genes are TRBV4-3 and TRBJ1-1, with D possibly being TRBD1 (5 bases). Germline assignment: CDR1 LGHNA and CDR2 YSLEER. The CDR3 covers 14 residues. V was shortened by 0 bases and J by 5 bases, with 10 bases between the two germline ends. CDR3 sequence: CASSQDRGGTEAFF. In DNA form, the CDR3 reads TGCGCCAGCAGCCAAGATCGGGGGGGAACTGAAGCTTTCTTT.

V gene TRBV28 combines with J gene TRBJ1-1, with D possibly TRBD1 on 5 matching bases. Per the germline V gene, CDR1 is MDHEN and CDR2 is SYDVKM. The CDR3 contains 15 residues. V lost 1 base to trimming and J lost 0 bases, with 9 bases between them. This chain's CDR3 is CASSLLGGLNTEAFF. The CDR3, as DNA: TGTGCCAGCAGTTTATTGGGGGGACTGAACACTGAAGCTTTCTTT. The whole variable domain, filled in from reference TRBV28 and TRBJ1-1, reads DVKVTQSSRYLVKRTGEKVFLECVQDMDHENMFWYRQDPGLGLRLIYFSYDVKMKEKGDIPEGYSVSREKKERFSLILESASTNQTSMYLCASSLLGGLNTEAFFGQGTRLTVV.

CDR3 residues: CASSYYPHSTEAFF. The CDR3 nucleotides read TGTGCCAGCAGTTACTACCCCCATTCAACTGAAGCTTTCTTT. The gene calls are TRBV6-5 and TRBJ1-1; D uncertain. The CDR3 extends over 14 amino acids. V lost 1 base, J lost 5 bases, and 11 bases lay in between. Germline-derived CDR1 and CDR2 are MNHEY and SVGAGI.

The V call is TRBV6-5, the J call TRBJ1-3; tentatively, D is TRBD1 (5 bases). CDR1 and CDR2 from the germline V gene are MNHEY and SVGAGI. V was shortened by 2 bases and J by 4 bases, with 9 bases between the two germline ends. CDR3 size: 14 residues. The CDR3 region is CASSYPGQGNTIYF. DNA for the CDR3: TGTGCCAGCAGTTACCCAGGGCAAGGAAACACCATATATTTT.

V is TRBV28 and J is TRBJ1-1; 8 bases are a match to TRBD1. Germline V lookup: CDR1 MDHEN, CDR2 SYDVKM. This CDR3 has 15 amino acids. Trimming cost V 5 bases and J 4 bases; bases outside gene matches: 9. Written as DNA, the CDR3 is TGTGCCAGCAGTCCCCCAGGGGGCCGGAGCACTGAAGCTTTCTTT. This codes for CASSPPGGRSTEAFF.

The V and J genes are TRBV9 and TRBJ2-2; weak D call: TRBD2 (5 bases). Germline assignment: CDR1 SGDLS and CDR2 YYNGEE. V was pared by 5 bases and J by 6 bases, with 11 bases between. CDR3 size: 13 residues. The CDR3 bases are TGTGCCAGCAGGAGGACTCAGTCCGGGGAGCTGTTTTTT. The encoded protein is CASRRTQSGELFF.